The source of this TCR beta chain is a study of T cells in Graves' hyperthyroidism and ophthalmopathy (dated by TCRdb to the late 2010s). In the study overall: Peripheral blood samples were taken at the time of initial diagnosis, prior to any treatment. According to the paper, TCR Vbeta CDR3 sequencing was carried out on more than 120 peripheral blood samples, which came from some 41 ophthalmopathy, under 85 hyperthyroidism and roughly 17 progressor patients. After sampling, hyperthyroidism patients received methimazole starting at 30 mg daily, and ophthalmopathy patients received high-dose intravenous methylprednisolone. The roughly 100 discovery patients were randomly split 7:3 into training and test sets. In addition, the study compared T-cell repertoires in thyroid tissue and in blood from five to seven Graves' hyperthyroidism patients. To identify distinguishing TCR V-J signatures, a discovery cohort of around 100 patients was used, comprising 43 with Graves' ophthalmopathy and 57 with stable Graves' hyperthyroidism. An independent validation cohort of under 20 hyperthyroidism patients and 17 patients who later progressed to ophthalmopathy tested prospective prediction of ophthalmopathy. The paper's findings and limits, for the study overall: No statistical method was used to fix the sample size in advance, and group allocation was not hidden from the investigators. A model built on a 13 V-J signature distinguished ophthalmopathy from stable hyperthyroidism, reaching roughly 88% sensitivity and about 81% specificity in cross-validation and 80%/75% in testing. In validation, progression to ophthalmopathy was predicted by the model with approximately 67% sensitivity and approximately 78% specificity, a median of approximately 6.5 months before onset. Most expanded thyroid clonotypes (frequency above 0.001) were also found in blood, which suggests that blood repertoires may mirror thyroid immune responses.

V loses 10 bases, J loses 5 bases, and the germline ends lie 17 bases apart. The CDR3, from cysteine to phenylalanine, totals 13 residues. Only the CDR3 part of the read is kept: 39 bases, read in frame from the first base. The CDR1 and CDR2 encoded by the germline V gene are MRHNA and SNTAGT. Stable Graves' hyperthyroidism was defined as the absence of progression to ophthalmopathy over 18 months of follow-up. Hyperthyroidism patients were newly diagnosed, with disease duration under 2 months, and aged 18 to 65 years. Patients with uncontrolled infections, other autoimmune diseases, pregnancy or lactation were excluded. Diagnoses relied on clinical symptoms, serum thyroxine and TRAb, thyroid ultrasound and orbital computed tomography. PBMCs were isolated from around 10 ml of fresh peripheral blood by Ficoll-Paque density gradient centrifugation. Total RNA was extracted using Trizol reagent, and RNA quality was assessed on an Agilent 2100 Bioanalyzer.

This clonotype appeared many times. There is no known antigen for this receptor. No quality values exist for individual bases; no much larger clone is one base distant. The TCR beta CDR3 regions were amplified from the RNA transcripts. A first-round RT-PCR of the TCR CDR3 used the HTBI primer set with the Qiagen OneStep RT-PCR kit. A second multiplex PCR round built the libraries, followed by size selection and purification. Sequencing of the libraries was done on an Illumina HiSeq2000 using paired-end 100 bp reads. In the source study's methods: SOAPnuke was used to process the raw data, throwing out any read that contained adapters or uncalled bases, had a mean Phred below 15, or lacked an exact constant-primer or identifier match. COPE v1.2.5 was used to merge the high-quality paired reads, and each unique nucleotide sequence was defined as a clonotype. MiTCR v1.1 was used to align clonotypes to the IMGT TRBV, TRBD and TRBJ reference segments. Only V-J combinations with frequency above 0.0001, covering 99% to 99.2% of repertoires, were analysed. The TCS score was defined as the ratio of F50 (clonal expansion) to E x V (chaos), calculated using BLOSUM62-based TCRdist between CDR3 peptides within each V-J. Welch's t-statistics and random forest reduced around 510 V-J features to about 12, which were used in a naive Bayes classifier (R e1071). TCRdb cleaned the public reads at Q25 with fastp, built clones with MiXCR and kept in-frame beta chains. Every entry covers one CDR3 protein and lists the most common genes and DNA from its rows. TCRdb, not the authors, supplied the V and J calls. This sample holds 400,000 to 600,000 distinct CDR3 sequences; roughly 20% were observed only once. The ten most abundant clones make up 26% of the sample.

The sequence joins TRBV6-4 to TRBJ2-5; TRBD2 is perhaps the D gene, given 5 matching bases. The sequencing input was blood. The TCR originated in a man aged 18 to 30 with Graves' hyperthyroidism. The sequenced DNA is TGTGCCATCCCCGTGGCGGGCTACGAGACCCAGTACTTC. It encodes CAIPVAGYETQYF.